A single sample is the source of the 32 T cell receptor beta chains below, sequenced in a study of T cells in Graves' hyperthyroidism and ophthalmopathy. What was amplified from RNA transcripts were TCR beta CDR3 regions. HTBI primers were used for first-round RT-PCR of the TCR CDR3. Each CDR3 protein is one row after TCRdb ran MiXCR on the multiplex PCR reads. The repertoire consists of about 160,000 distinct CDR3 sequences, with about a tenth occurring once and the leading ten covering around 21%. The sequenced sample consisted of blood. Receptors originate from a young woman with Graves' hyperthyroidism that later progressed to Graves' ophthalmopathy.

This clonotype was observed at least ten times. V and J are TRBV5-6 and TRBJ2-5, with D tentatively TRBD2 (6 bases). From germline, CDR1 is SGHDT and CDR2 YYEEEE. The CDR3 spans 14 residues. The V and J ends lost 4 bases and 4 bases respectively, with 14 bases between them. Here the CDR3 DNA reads TGTGCCAGCAGCCCGGAGGCGGGGCGAGAGACCCAGTACTTC. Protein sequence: CASSPEAGRETQYF.

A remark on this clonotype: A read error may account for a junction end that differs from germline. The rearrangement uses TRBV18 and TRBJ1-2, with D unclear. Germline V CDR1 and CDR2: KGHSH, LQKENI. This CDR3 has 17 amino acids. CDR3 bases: TGTGTCAGCTCACCTTCCGCGGGCGGAGGGACTAACTATGGCTACACCTTC. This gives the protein CVSSPSAGGGTNYGYTF.

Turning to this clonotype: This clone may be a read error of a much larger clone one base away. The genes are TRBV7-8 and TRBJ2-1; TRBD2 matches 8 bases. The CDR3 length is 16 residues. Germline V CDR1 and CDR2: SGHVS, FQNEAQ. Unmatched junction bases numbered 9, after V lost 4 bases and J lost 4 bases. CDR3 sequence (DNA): TGTGCCAGCAGCTCTAAAAGCGGGGGCCATTACAATGAGCAGTTCTTC. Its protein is CASSSKSGGHYNEQFF.

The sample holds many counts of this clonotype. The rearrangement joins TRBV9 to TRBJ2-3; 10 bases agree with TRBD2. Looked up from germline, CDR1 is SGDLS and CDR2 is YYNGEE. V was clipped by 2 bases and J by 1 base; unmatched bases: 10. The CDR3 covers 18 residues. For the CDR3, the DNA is TGTGCCAGCAGCGTGGTGAGCGGGGGGGCCATGGGCACAGATACGCAGTATTTT. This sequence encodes CASSVVSGGAMGTDTQYF.

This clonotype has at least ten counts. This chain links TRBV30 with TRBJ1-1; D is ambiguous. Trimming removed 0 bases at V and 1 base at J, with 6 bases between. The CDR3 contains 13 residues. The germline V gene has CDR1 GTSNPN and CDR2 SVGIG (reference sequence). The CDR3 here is CAWSVGKNTEAFF. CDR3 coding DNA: TGTGCCTGGAGTGTAGGGAAGAACACTGAAGCTTTCTTT.

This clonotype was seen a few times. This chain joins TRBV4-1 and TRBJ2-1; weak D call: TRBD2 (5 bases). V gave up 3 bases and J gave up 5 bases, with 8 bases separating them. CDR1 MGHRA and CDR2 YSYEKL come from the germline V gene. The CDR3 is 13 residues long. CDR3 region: CASSQDSDNEQFF. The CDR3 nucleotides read TGCGCCAGCAGCCAGGACTCGGACAATGAGCAGTTCTTC.

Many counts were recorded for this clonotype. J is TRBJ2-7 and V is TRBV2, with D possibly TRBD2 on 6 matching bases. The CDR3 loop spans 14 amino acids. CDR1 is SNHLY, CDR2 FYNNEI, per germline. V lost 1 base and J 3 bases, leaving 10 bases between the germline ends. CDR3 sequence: CASSEGTGVYEQYF. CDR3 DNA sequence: TGTGCCAGCAGTGAAGGGACGGGGGTCTACGAGCAGTACTTC.

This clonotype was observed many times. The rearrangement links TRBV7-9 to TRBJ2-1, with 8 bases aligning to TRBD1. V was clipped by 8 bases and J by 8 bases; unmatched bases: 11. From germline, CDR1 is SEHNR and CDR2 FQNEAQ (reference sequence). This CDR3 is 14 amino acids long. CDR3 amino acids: CASSAYVQGDEQFF. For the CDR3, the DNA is TGTGCCAGCTCTGCCTACGTACAGGGGGATGAGCAGTTCTTC.

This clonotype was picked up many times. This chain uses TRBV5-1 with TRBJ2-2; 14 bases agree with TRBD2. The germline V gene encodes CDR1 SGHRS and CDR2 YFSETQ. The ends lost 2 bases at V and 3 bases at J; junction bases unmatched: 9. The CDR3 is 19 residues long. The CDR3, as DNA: TGCGCCAGCAGCTTCGGGGGACTAGCGGGAGTGGTCGACACCGGGGAGCTGTTTTTT. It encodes CASSFGGLAGVVDTGELFF.

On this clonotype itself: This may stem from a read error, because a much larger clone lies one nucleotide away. CDR3 nucleotides: TGTACCAGCAGAAACCGGCAGAACACTGAAGCTTTCTTT. It codes for CTSRNRQNTEAFF. The chain has TRBV6-2 or TRBV6-3 and TRBJ1-1; D not resolved. Per germline, CDR1 MNHEY and CDR2 SVGEGT. The CDR3 sequence is 13 residues long.

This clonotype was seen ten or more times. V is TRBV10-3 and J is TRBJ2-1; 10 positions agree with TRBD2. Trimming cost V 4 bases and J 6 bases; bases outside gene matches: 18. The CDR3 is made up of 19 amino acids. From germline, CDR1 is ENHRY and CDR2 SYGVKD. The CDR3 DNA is TGTGCCATCAGTGGGGGCCAAGCGGGAGGGCCTAACCGTGTCAATGAGCAGTTCTTC. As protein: CAISGGQAGGPNRVNEQFF.

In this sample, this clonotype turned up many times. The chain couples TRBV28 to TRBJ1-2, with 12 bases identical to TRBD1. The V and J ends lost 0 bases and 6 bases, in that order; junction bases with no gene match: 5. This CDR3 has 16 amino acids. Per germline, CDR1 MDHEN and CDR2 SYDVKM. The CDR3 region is CASSLWAGTGGNGYTF. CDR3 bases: TGTGCCAGCAGTTTATGGGCCGGGACAGGGGGCAATGGCTACACCTTC.

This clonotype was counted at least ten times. CDR3 loop: CAWIRPGLDNFHEQFF. CDR3 in DNA: TGTGCCTGGATTAGACCGGGACTAGATAATTTCCATGAGCAGTTCTTC. This chain uses TRBV30 with TRBJ2-1; 8 bases align to TRBD2. The CDR3 runs to 16 residues. V dropped 4 bases and J dropped 8; count of bases not matched to a gene: 16. Looked up from germline, CDR1 is GTSNPN and CDR2 is SVGIG (reference sequence).

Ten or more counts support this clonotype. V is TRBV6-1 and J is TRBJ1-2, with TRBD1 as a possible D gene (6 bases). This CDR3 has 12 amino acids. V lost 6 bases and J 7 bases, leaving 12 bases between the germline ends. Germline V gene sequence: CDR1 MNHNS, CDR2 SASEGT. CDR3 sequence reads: CASRSGEGGYTF. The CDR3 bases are TGTGCCAGCAGATCAGGGGAGGGTGGCTACACCTTC.

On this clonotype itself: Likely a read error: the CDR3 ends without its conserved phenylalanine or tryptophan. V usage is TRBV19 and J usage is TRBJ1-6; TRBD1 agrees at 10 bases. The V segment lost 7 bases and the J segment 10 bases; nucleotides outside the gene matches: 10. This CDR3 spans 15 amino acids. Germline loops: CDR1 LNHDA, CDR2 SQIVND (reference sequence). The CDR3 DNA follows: TGTGCCAGTACCGAGAGGGGACAGGGGACCTCACCCCTCCACCTT. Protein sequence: CASTERGQGTSPLHL.

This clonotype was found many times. The CDR3 is CASSFGRLQETQYF. In DNA, the CDR3 is TGCGCCAGCAGCTTCGGACGACTCCAAGAGACCCAGTACTTC. V usage is TRBV5-1 and J usage is TRBJ2-5; D call uncertain. The V end was cut by 2 bases, the J end by 1 base, with 9 bases between. The CDR3 length is 14 residues. CDR1 is SGHRS, CDR2 YFSETQ, per germline.

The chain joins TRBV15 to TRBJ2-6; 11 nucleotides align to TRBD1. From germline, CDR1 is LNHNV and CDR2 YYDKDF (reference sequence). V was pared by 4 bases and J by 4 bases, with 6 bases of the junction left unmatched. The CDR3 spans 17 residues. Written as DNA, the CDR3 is TGTGCCACCAGCACTAGGACAGGGGGCCAAGGGGCCAACGTCCTGACTTTC. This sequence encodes CATSTRTGGQGANVLTF.

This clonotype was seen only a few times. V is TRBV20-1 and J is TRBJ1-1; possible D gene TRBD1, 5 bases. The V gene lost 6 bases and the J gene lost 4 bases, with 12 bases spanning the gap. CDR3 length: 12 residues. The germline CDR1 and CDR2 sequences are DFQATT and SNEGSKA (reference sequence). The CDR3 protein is CSAPRGGTEAFF. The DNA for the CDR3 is TGCAGTGCCCCACGGGGCGGCACTGAAGCTTTCTTT.

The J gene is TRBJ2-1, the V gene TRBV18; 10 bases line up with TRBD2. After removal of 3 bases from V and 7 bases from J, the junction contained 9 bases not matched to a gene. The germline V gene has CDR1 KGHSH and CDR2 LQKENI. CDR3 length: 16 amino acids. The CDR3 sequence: CASSPRSSGSGNEQFF. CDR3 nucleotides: TGTGCCAGCTCACCTCGATCTAGCGGGAGCGGTAATGAGCAGTTCTTC.

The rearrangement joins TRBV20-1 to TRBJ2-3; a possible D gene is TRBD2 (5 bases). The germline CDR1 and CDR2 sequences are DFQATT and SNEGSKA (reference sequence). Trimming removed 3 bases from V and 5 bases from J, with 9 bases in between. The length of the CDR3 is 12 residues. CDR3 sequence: CSASGEGDTQYF. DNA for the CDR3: TGCAGTGCTAGCGGGGAAGGAGATACGCAGTATTTT.

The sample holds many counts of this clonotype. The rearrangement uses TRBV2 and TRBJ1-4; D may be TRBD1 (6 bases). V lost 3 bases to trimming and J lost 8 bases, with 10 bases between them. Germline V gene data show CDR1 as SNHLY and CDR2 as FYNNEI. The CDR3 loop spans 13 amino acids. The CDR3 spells CASSDRGNEKLFF. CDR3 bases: TGTGCCAGCAGTGACAGGGGCAACGAAAAACTGTTTTTT.

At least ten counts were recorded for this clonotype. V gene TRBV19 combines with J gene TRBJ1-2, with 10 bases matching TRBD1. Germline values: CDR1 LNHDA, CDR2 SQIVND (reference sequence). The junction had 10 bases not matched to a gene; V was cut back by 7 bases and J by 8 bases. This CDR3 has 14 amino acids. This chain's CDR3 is CASTTPGTGEGYTF. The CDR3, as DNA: TGTGCCAGTACCACCCCCGGGACAGGGGAAGGCTACACCTTC.

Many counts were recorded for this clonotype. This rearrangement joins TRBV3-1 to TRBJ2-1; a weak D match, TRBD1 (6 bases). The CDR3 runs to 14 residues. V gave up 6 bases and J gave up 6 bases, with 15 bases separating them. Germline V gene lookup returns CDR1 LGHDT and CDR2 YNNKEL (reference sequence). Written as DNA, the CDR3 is TGTGCCAGCAGTCCCGGGACACCCCGCAATGAGCAGTTCTTC. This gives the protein CASSPGTPRNEQFF.

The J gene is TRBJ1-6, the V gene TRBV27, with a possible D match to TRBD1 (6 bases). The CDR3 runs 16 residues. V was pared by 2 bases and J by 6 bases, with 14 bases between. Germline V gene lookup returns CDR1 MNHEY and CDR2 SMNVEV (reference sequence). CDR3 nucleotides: TGTGCCAGCAGTTTAACCCTAGGGGGAGGTAATTCACCCCTCCACTTT. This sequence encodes CASSLTLGGGNSPLHF.

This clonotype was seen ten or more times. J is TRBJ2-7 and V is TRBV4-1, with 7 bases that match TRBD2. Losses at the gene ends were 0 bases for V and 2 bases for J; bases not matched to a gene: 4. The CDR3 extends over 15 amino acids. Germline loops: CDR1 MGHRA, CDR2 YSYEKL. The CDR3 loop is CASSQESGVAYEQYF. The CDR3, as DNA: TGCGCCAGCAGCCAAGAAAGCGGGGTCGCCTACGAGCAGTACTTC.

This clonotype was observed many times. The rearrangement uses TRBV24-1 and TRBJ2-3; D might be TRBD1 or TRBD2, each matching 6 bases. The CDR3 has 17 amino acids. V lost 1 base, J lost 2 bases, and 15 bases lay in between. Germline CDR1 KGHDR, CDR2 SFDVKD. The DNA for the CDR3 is TGTGCCACCAGTGATTTTGAACGGGGGCCATCCACAGATACGCAGTATTTT. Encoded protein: CATSDFERGPSTDTQYF.

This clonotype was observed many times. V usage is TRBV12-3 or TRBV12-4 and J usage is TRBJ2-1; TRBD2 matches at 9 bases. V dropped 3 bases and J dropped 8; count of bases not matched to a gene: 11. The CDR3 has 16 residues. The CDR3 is CASSFRGGREAYEQFF. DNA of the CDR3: TGTGCCAGCAGTTTCAGGGGCGGGAGGGAGGCCTATGAGCAGTTCTTC.

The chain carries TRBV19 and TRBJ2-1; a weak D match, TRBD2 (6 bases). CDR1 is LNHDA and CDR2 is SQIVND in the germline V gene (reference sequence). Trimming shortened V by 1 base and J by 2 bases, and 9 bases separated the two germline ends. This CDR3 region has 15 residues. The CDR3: CASSIGRGPYNEQFF. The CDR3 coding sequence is TGTGCCAGTAGTATAGGGCGGGGCCCCTACAATGAGCAGTTCTTC. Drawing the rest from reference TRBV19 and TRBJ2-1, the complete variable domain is DGGITQSPKYLFRKEGQNVTLSCEQNLNHDAMYWYRQDPGQGLRLIYYSQIVNDFQKGDIAEGYSVSREKKESFPLTVTSAQKNPTAFYLCASSIGRGPYNEQFFGPGTRLTVL.

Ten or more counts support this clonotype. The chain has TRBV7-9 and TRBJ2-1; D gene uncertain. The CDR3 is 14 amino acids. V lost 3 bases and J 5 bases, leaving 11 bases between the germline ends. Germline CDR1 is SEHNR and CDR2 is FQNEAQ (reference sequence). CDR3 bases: TGTGCCAGCAGCTTGGGCGAGATCCACAATGAGCAGTTCTTC. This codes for CASSLGEIHNEQFF. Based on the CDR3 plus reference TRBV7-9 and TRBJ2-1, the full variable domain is DTGVSQNPRHKITKRGQNVTFRCDPISEHNRLYWYRQTLGQGPEFLTYFQNEAQLEKSRLLSDRFSAERPKGSFSTLEIQRTEQGDSAMYLCASSLGEIHNEQFFGPGTRLTVL.

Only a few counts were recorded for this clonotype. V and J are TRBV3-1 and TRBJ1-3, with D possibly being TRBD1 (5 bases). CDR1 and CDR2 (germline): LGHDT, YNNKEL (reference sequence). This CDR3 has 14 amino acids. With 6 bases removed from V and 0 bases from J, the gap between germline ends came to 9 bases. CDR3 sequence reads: CASRPQVSGNTIYF. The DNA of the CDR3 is TGTGCCAGCAGACCACAGGTCTCTGGAAACACCATATATTTT.

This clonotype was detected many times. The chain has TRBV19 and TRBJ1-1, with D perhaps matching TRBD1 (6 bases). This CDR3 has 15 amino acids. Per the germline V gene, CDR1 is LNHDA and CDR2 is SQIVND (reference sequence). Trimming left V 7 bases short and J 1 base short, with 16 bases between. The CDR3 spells CASIRAGTPNTEAFF. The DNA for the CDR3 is TGTGCCAGTATCCGCGCCGGGACACCGAACACTGAAGCTTTCTTT.

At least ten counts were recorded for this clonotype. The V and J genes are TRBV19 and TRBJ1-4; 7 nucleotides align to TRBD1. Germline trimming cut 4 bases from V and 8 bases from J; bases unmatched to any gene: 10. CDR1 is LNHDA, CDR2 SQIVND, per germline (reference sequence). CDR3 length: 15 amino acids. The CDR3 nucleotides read TGTGCCAGTAGTACTTCCCACGGACAGGTCGAAAAACTGTTTTTT. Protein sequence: CASSTSHGQVEKLFF. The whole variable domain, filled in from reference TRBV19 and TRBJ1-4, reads DGGITQSPKYLFRKEGQNVTLSCEQNLNHDAMYWYRQDPGQGLRLIYYSQIVNDFQKGDIAEGYSVSREKKESFPLTVTSAQKNPTAFYLCASSTSHGQVEKLFFGSGTQLSVL.